What follows describes a single TCR beta chain. What it binds is not known. The data belong to a study of T-cell memory formation after mild COVID-19. Study-level findings and limits: Shrinking CD4+ clones resided mostly in CM and EM, and CD8+ ones in EMRA. Pre-infection memory contained some responding clones, which suggested that cross-reactive memory had joined. Clones from the second wave (peaking day 37) had unconfirmed SARS-CoV-2 specificity.

Germline assignment: CDR1 DFQATT and CDR2 SNEGSKA (reference sequence). The CDR3 sequence is 16 residues long. V gave up 6 bases and J gave up 5 bases; unmatched junction bases: 15. Each CDR3 protein is one row after TCRdb ran MiXCR on the 5' RACE reads. The repertoire consists of around 140,000 distinct CDR3 sequences, with 15% to 20% occurring once and the leading ten covering about 2%. The sequencing sample was made of PBMCs or a T cell subset sorted from them (not recorded which). The clonotype comes from an adult woman who had mild COVID-19 (a few samples of this study predate the infection). Cell type and time point are not known. J is TRBJ2-5 and V is TRBV20-1, with 10 positions matching TRBD2. The CDR3 spells CSAPLSMLAGDETQYF. CDR3 bases: TGCAGTGCCCCGCTAAGCATGCTAGCGGGAGATGAGACCCAGTACTTC.